These 7 T cell receptor beta chains were sequenced from one sample in a study of T-cell reconstitution after alpha-beta-depleted transplantation in children. As it was prepared, the TCRbeta library received unique molecular identifiers. TCRdb re-called the PCR reads with MiXCR, one entry per CDR3 protein. Of hundreds of thousands of distinct CDR3 sequences listed, 13% are singletons. The sequencing used PBMCs, mostly from graft donor cells, collected 360 days after TCRalphabeta/CD19-depleted stem cell transplant. The source of these receptors is a male patient between 5 and 17 years old who had a stem cell transplant for acute myeloid leukemia, so the T cells may come from the graft donor.

This clonotype appeared many times. This sequence joins TRBV5-1 and TRBJ2-2; D gene uncertain. There are 13 residues in the CDR3. Trimming took 0 bases from V and 6 from J, leaving 6 bases between them. CDR1 is SGHRS, CDR2 YFSETQ, per germline. CDR3 residues: CASSLVGAGELFF. CDR3 coding DNA: TGCGCCAGCAGCTTGGTAGGAGCCGGGGAGCTGTTTTTT. Complete variable domain (other parts from reference TRBV5-1 and TRBJ2-2): KAGVTQTPRYLIKTRGQQVTLSCSPISGHRSVSWYQQTPGQGLQFLFEYFSETQRNKGNFPGRFSGRQFSNSRSEMNVSTLELGDSALYLCASSLVGAGELFFGEGSRLTVL.

J is TRBJ1-5 and V is TRBV24-1; maybe TRBD1 (6 bases). The CDR3 is 14 amino acids. CDR1 is KGHDR and CDR2 is SFDVKD in the germline V gene. V was shortened by 9 bases and J by 4 bases, with 15 bases between the two germline ends. CDR3 loop: CATQDSLLNQPQHF. As DNA, the CDR3 is TGTGCCACCCAGGACAGTCTTCTTAATCAGCCCCAGCATTTT.

The J gene is TRBJ2-7, the V gene TRBV7-9; no clear D. The CDR3 runs 15 residues. Germline assignment: CDR1 SEHNR and CDR2 FQNEAQ (reference sequence). V shed 1 base and J shed 2 bases, with 12 bases lying between them. Written as DNA, the CDR3 is TGTGCCAGCAGCTTAGAACCCCATACAGCCTACGAGCAGTACTTC. Translating gives CASSLEPHTAYEQYF.

This clonotype was counted between two and nine times. The rearrangement joins TRBV9 to TRBJ2-1, with D perhaps matching TRBD2 (6 bases). The ends were cut back, 3 bases at V and 3 bases at J, with 16 bases in the middle. This CDR3 has 16 amino acids. Germline V CDR1 and CDR2: SGDLS, YYNGEE. The CDR3 spells CASSALLGTLYNEQFF. CDR3 in DNA: TGTGCCAGCAGCGCCCTGCTAGGGACTCTCTACAATGAGCAGTTCTTC.

This clonotype appeared a few times. J is TRBJ1-5 and V is TRBV7-3, with TRBD1 matching 8 bases. Trimming took 4 bases from V and 7 from J; bases not matched to a gene: 12. The CDR3 totals 16 residues. The V gene's germline CDR1 is SGHTA and CDR2 FQGTGA. CDR3 residues: CASSSLRTGNCQPQHF. The CDR3 DNA reads as TGTGCCAGCAGCTCACTAAGGACAGGGAATTGCCAGCCCCAGCATTTT.

This clonotype turned up a few times. The chain employs TRBV12-3 or TRBV12-4 and TRBJ2-1; D is perhaps TRBD1 (6 bases). The CDR3 length is 15 residues. With 5 bases removed from V and 9 bases from J, the gap between germline ends came to 20 bases. The CDR3 protein is CASSPSRQVPVEQFF. In nucleotides, the CDR3 is TGTGCCAGCAGTCCCTCCAGACAGGTCCCGGTTGAGCAGTTCTTC.

This clonotype has a count of ten or more. The V gene is TRBV20-1, the J gene TRBJ2-7, with D uncertain. In germline, CDR1 is DFQATT, CDR2 SNEGSKA (reference sequence). The CDR3 sequence is 14 residues long. Trimming cost V 8 bases and J 0 bases, with 17 bases left between them. CDR3 loop: CSTFVRVRSYEQYF. For the CDR3, the DNA is TGCAGTACGTTCGTTAGAGTTCGCTCCTACGAGCAGTACTTC.